This TCR beta chain was retrieved from a study of cytomegalovirus exposure and HLA in healthy donors listed by TCRdb under 2017. Background for the entire study: In an earlier analysis of 587 of the donors, around 300 Gb of sequence data and 117 million unique TCR beta sequences from approximately 180 million T cells were reported. A later genetic analysis used genome-wide SNP genotypes for about 65% of the 666 donors, treating that subset as a discovery cohort. Every discovery cohort repertoire had been produced on one sequencing platform. To predict cytomegalovirus infection status, the study brought together high-throughput TCR immunosequencing, statistical association of individual TCRs with disease status, and machine learning. The genetic ancestry cluster associated with self-reported Caucasian donors included 65% to 90% of the roughly 410 genotyped donors. Typing coverage varied by locus: about 629-630 donors for A, B, C, DRB1 and DQB1; approximately 500 for DQA1; about 570 for DPA1; approximately 470 for DPB1. Besides the first cohort of 666 subjects, a separate validation cohort made up of 120 or so different subjects was used. The study aimed to test whether signatures of past pathogen exposure could be identified by cataloging public T cell receptors. Because of strong linkage in the cohort, roughly five DR-DQ haplotypes were treated as single units for association and clustering. About 330 gigabases of sequencing data and around 80 million unique TCR sequences made up an early release that covered approximately 650 HLA-typed donors. An earlier analysis of 587 of the donors used high-throughput TCR beta sequencing to judge whether each TCR beta V gene segment behaved as functional or pseudogenic. Rather than using new phenotypic data, the later analysis identified candidate immune exposures from TCR beta sequences and from how often those sequences occurred across donors. Donor age, sex, ethnicity and CMV serostatus were collected together with the repertoire data. The study profiled the T cell repertoires of hundreds of subjects by immunosequencing and related them to cytomegalovirus serostatus. A later analysis re-analyzed previously published TCR beta repertoires from roughly 600 donors and added high-resolution HLA genotyping to study TCR occurrence patterns. Among roughly 400 genotyped donors of the cohort, an average of approximately 230,000 unique TCR beta nucleotide sequences were sequenced per donor, around 18% of them non-productive. HLA typing included class I and class II loci at four-digit resolution.

Comment on this clone: Its antigen is currently not known. No quality values exist for individual bases; no much larger clone is one base distant.

V drops 6 bases and J drops 1 base, leaving 6 bases in between. CDR1 is given as SNHLY and CDR2 as FYNNEI, both from the germline V gene. The cysteine opens and the phenylalanine closes a CDR3 of 12 amino acids. Only CDR3 DNA remains: 36 bases, in frame from the first base. Study-wide findings and limitations: A later analysis associated 16,951 TCR beta sequences with specific HLA alleles at a false discovery rate of 0.05. Roughly uniform sequencing depth across donors was assumed in presence/absence analyses, although this assumption may not hold. The study gave a list of around 170 TCR beta chains associated with cytomegalovirus. In a later genetic analysis, fewer N-insertions in productive TCRs were reported among donors in an Asian-associated ancestry cluster than the roughly 700-donor mean. Linkage disequilibrium might explain the correlated functional status among segregating V segments, but an unknown experimental factor could not be excluded. In a later analysis, HLA-associated TCR beta chains were found to be more clonally expanded and to have lower generation probabilities than equally common non-associated chains. Some IMGT-functional V segments, including TRBV6-2 and TRBV6-3, could not be told apart with the 87-base-pair reads, so those segments were excluded. A further reported finding was that TCR beta sequences accurately predicted the HLA-A and HLA-B alleles for most subjects in the first cohort. An association between a missense DCLRE1C variant and V-gene and J-gene trimming of TCR beta chains was found in a later genetic analysis and replicated in an independent cohort. An earlier analysis of approximately 540 of the donors showed that most TCR beta V segments appeared in productive rearrangements either about 87% or about 30% of the time, which broadly matched IMGT annotations. In vitro tests confirmed that a few of the cytomegalovirus-associated TCR beta chains recognize cytomegalovirus antigens. In a later analysis, the rate of TCR association differed among HLA loci, with DRB1 alleles having the most associated TCRs and HLA-C alleles having the fewest. According to the authors, the approach could potentially be generalized to other disease states and immunological phenotypes. Because some donors lacked HLA typing at each locus, the association tests relied only on the typed subset. Across donors, most TCR sequences were observed very rarely, whereas some public TCRs were present in many individuals. This cohort had only TCR beta chains sequenced, and the lack of alpha or paired-chain data limited which features could be detected. According to a later analysis, parvovirus B19, influenza, CMV and Epstein-Barr virus appeared linked to several top co-occurrence clusters. In a later analysis, most CMV-associated TCR beta chains were found to appear HLA-restricted, with HLA associations seemingly driven largely by CMV exposure. The sequencing pipeline was judged likely to have produced a cluster of highly shared sequence variants as a technical artifact. Cytomegalovirus status was reported to be diagnosed by the classifier with high specificity and sensitivity in both the original and validation cohorts. When HLA alleles, especially DR and DQ, strongly co-occurred, TCR associations were difficult to assign to individual alleles. Immune exposure information for the cohort was limited to CMV serostatus. Roughly 15 rarely observed V segments, including chromosome 9 orphons, were excluded from the earlier analysis of almost 600 of the donors because counts were too low.

The cohort was made up of 500 to 800 healthy bone marrow donors. At the time of sampling, all cohort members were nominally healthy, though unrecorded immune exposures were likely present. The donor tested CMV seronegative, placing the donor among the roughly 350 seronegative members of the cohort. A peripheral blood sample was collected from each donor, and TCR beta sequencing was performed on peripheral blood mononuclear cells. Genomic DNA was extracted from the blood cell samples with the Qiagen DNeasy Blood Extraction Kit. Library preparation was by the immunoSEQ multiplex PCR assay. For the multiplex PCR, a mixture combining 60 forward primers for TCR Vbeta segments and 13 reverse primers for TCR Jbeta segments was used. A multiplex PCR assay on genomic DNA amplified the CDR3 region of rearranged TCR beta genes. The Illumina HiSeq System was used to sequence the amplified TCR beta libraries as 87-base-pair reads. The authors' pipeline ran thus. Across the 600 to 700 repertoires, a later analysis counted 75 million to 90 million unique TCR beta chains, roughly 11 million of which were shared by at least two donors. A nearest-neighbor algorithm error-corrected the raw reads and collapsed the reads into unique sequences, merging closely related sequences to remove PCR and sequencing errors. Alignment of CDR3 sequences to IMGT reference sequences was used to assign V, D and J gene segments. For a sequence to be retained, a match of at least six nucleotides to both a V gene segment and a J gene segment was required. Rearrangements were classified as productive when the CDR3 lacked stop codons and remained in frame with V and J, and all other rearrangements were classified as non-productive. Following IMGT convention, CDR3 was defined as the stretch from the second conserved V-encoded cysteine up to the conserved J-encoded phenylalanine. In an earlier analysis of 500 to 650 of the donors, sequences lacking an unambiguous match to a single V gene segment were excluded. An earlier analysis of a few hundred of the donors called V segments functional above 56.7% productive rearrangements and segregating when the between-donor standard deviation exceeded 5%. A statistical classification framework was built to diagnose cytomegalovirus status from the catalog of TCR beta chain sequences. In a later analysis, TCR nucleotide sequences were compared against IMGT/GENE-DB human TR gene sequences so that V and J genes could be assigned. Using the TCRdist pipeline, a later analysis assigned CDR3 sequences along with most-parsimonious VDJ recombination scenarios. In a later analysis, each TCR beta chain was defined by its CDR3 amino acid sequence together with its V-gene family, and reads without a unique V-gene family were excluded. A later analysis removed nearly 600 highly shared, low-generation-probability nucleotide sequences to deal with suspected cross-contamination and a sequencing artifact. In a later analysis, a clonal expansion index was calculated for each public chain from normalized within-repertoire ranks of inferred template counts. Generation probabilities in a later analysis came from a VDJ recombination model fitted to out-of-frame rearrangements, and those results were checked against IGoR. A later analysis scored TCR-TCR, TCR-HLA and TCR-CMV co-occurrence with hypergeometric tests, applying a repertoire-size bias correction to TCR pairs. In a later analysis, false discovery rates were estimated by permuting HLA or CMV assignments 20 times. In a later analysis, co-occurring TCRs were grouped using DBSCAN, and TCRdist sequence similarity was added for clustering within HLA-allele-positive subsets. For co-occurrence clustering, repertoires with fewer than 30,000 or more than 120,000 public chains were excluded, along with 4 to 6 repertoires with anomalous nucleotide sharing. This immuneACCESS table, as held by TCRdb, lists in-frame sequences with V and J called but not all clones. Of the missing ones, under half trace to an unresolved V gene in checked studies; the others have no known cause. D and trimming come from the DNA, and the V and J calls and clone size come from that table. This sample is represented by under 250,000 clones; roughly 79% of them were singletons. The biggest ten clones account for approximately 2% of the sample.

The rearranged segments are TRBV2 and TRBJ2-5; perhaps TRBD1 is the D gene, with 6 bases matching. This clonotype was obtained from a male donor in good health and CMV-seronegative. Sequenced input: PBMCs. The DNA reads TGTGCCAGCAGCAGGGGCCAAGAGACCCAGTACTTC. It is translated as CASSRGQETQYF. Outside the CDR3, residues come from the reference TRBV2 and TRBJ2-5 proteins, so the full variable domain is: EPEVTQTPSHQVTQMGQEVILRCVPISNHLYFYWYRQILGQKVEFLVSFYNNEISEKSEIFDDQFSVERPDGSNFTLKIRSTKLEDSAMYFCASSRGQETQYFGPGTRLLVL.